The 20 T cell receptor beta chains below all came from one sample that was sequenced in a study of Graves' ophthalmopathy and Graves' hyperthyroidism. As the template, RNA transcripts were used to amplify TCR beta CDR3 regions. Following a first-round RT-PCR that used HTBI primers, a second-round multiplex PCR was carried out. TCRdb reprocessed the multiplex PCR reads with MiXCR, giving one entry per CDR3 protein. The sample carries about 170,000 distinct CDR3 sequences, about 40% recorded once. The sequenced material came from peripheral blood. The receptors were gathered from a woman between 40 and 55 years old with Graves' ophthalmopathy.

This clonotype was observed at least ten times. The chain is built from TRBV20-1 and TRBJ1-5; 8 bases match TRBD1. Germline V gives CDR1 DFQATT, CDR2 SNEGSKA (reference sequence). The CDR3 loop spans 14 amino acids. Here the CDR3 DNA reads TGCAACAAACGGACAGGGTCAAACAATCAGCCCCAGCATTTT. Translated: CNKRTGSNNQPQHF.

The V and J genes are TRBV4-1 and TRBJ2-7; 11 positions match TRBD2. The germline V gene has CDR1 MGHRA and CDR2 YSYEKL. The ends lost 5 bases at V and 6 bases at J; junction bases unmatched: 9. The CDR3 runs 15 residues. The CDR3 loop is CASSLEGTSGGEQYF. The DNA of the CDR3 is TGCGCCAGCAGCTTAGAAGGGACTAGCGGTGGCGAGCAGTACTTC.

CDR3 DNA sequence: TGCAGTGCTAGAGATACCCAGGTTGAGTATAGCAATCAGCCCCAGCATTTT. Amino acid sequence: CSARDTQVEYSNQPQHF. The rearrangement joins TRBV20-1 to TRBJ1-5; D not certain. V was shortened by 0 bases and J by 0 bases, with 15 bases between the two germline ends. The length of the CDR3 is 17 residues. Per the germline V gene, CDR1 is DFQATT and CDR2 is SNEGSKA (reference sequence).

There are many counts of this clonotype. V and J are TRBV5-5 and TRBJ1-2; the D gene is possibly TRBD1 (5 bases). The CDR3 has 14 amino acids. Germline CDR1 and CDR2: SGHKS and YYEKEE (reference sequence). Trimming shortened V by 0 bases and J by 4 bases, and 10 bases separated the two germline ends. The CDR3 coding sequence is TGTGCCAGCAGCTTGGGCCACGGGGGCTATGGCTACACCTTC. It specifies CASSLGHGGYGYTF.

This clonotype was seen repeatedly, ten times or more. The final CDR3 position lacks the conserved phenylalanine or tryptophan, pointing to a likely read error. The J gene is TRBJ2-5, the V gene TRBV12-3 or TRBV12-4, with 13 bases aligning to TRBD2. CDR3 length equals 15 residues. The CDR3 DNA sequence: TGCGCCAGCAGTCGGACTAGCGGGGGTTGGGAGACCCAGTACTCC. As protein: CASSRTSGGWETQYS.

Many counts were recorded for this clonotype. V usage is TRBV5-1 and J usage is TRBJ1-2; D is ambiguous. The CDR3 has 13 amino acids. Deletions cut 0 bases from V and 8 bases from J, with 11 bases between. CDR1 is SGHRS and CDR2 is YFSETQ in the germline V gene. Here the CDR3 reads CASSLEGRGGYTF. The DNA for the CDR3 is TGCGCCAGCAGCTTGGAAGGGAGAGGAGGCTACACCTTC.

This clonotype was detected ten times or more. The rearrangement uses TRBV19 and TRBJ2-7, with TRBD1 matching 7 bases. Germline values: CDR1 LNHDA, CDR2 SQIVND (reference sequence). Trimming cost V 4 bases and J 6 bases; bases outside gene matches: 9. The CDR3 consists of 14 residues. The CDR3, as DNA: TGTGCCAGTAGTAGAATGACAGGGCCCGCCGAGCAGTACTTC. This gives the protein CASSRMTGPAEQYF.

Many counts were recorded for this clonotype. V usage is TRBV24-1 and J usage is TRBJ1-2; 9 bases agree with TRBD1. This CDR3 is built from 15 residues. Germline V gene data show CDR1 as KGHDR and CDR2 as SFDVKD. Trimming took 4 bases from V and 4 from J; bases not matched to a gene: 6. This CDR3 reads CATSDPGQGTYGYTF. The CDR3, as DNA: TGTGCCACCAGTGACCCCGGACAGGGGACCTATGGCTACACCTTC.

This clonotype appeared many times. The V gene is TRBV27, the J gene TRBJ1-2; 9 nucleotides line up with TRBD1. This CDR3 region has 19 residues. With 0 bases clipped from V and 2 bases from J, the junction kept 13 bases outside the gene matches. CDR1 and CDR2 from the germline V gene are MNHEY and SMNVEV (reference sequence). The CDR3 protein is CASSLSGGGTGPSNYGYTF. The CDR3 coding sequence is TGTGCCAGCAGTTTATCGGGGGGGGGGACAGGGCCATCGAACTATGGCTACACCTTC.

This clonotype appeared a few times. The chain recombines TRBV20-1 with TRBJ2-4; tentative D call: TRBD2 (7 bases). The CDR3 totals 17 residues. The V end lost 6 bases, the J end lost 0 bases, and 21 bases lay between the germline ends. CDR1 is DFQATT, CDR2 SNEGSKA, per germline (reference sequence). CDR3 nucleotide sequence: TGCAGTGCCAGGGCCTGGGGGGGGGGCCTAGCCAAAAACATTCAGTACTTC. Encoded protein: CSARAWGGGLAKNIQYF.

This clonotype was seen repeatedly, ten times or more. The chain uses TRBV28 and TRBJ1-2; 7 bases match TRBD1. The CDR3 spans 14 residues. The V and J ends lost 6 bases and 4 bases, in that order; junction bases with no gene match: 8. Germline-derived CDR1 and CDR2 are MDHEN and SYDVKM. In DNA form, the CDR3 reads TGTGCCAGCAGATCAGGGGGGCGGCTCTATGGCTACACCTTC. As protein: CASRSGGRLYGYTF.

The sample holds many counts of this clonotype. This chain connects TRBV28 to TRBJ1-2; maybe TRBD1 (5 bases). CDR1 is MDHEN, CDR2 SYDVKM, per germline. The V and J ends lost 0 bases and 7 bases respectively, with 15 bases between them. This CDR3 has 15 residues. CDR3 nucleotide sequence: TGTGCCAGCAGTTTATGGGCCGGGGGAGAGCGTGGCTACACCTTC. This translates into CASSLWAGGERGYTF.

This clonotype appeared many times. The J gene is TRBJ1-5, the V gene TRBV2, with 9 bases aligning to TRBD1. V shed 6 bases, J shed 3 bases, and the junction held 3 bases outside the gene matches. CDR1 SNHLY and CDR2 FYNNEI come from the germline V gene. This CDR3 region has 14 residues. DNA of the CDR3: TGTGCCAGCAGGACAGGGGGTGTCAATCAGCCCCAGCATTTT. As protein: CASRTGGVNQPQHF.

The gene calls are TRBV6-2 or TRBV6-3 and TRBJ2-7, with D hard to call. The germline CDR1 and CDR2 sequences are MNHEY and SVGEGT. The CDR3 runs 11 residues. Trimming took 8 bases from V and 4 from J, leaving 9 bases between them. In DNA, the CDR3 is TGTGCCAGCGCGATCGAGTACGAGCAGTACTTC. Encoded protein: CASAIEYEQYF.

This clonotype was counted at least ten times. V gene TRBV20-1 combines with J gene TRBJ1-1; D is perhaps TRBD1 (5 bases). The CDR3 is 11 residues long. Germline CDR1 DFQATT, CDR2 SNEGSKA (reference sequence). Trimming stripped 5 bases from V and 9 bases from J, with 13 bases between. The CDR3 region has the DNA TGCAGTGCTGGGGGACCCCACAAAGCTTTCTTT. Translated: CSAGGPHKAFF.

The chain couples TRBV6-2 or TRBV6-3 to TRBJ2-7, with a weak D call TRBD2 (6 bases). Trimming removed 2 bases at V and 6 bases at J, with 14 bases between. Germline CDR1 reads MNHEY; CDR2 reads SVGEGT. The CDR3 extends over 14 amino acids. This CDR3 is CASSYGGSRSEQYF. Here the CDR3 DNA reads TGTGCCAGCAGTTACGGAGGGTCCCGGTCCGAGCAGTACTTC.

The chain is built from TRBV6-5 and TRBJ2-5; D remains ambiguous. Germline V gene data show CDR1 as MNHEY and CDR2 as SVGAGI. This CDR3 spans 13 amino acids. Trimming removed 2 bases at V and 1 base at J, with 5 bases between. CDR3 region: CASSYQFQETQYF. In DNA form, the CDR3 reads TGTGCCAGCAGTTACCAATTCCAAGAGACCCAGTACTTC.

Many counts were recorded for this clonotype. The V gene is TRBV7-2, the J gene TRBJ2-5; 10 bases match TRBD1. This CDR3 comprises 13 residues. Germline trimming cut 4 bases from V and 4 bases from J; bases unmatched to any gene: 0. CDR1 SGHTA and CDR2 FQGNSA come from the germline V gene. The CDR3 protein is CASSWDRGETQYF. In DNA form, the CDR3 reads TGTGCCAGCAGCTGGGACAGGGGAGAGACCCAGTACTTC.

This clonotype appeared many times. The chain has TRBV7-9 and TRBJ2-7; perhaps TRBD2 as D (6 bases). Per germline, CDR1 SEHNR and CDR2 FQNEAQ (reference sequence). V was clipped by 0 bases and J by 3 bases, with 15 bases between them. The CDR3 spans 16 residues. CDR3 nucleotide sequence: TGTGCCAGCAGCTTAGCGAACGGGGGAATTAACTACGAGCAGTACTTC. Protein product: CASSLANGGINYEQYF.

This clonotype has a count of ten or more. The chain couples TRBV10-3 to TRBJ2-2; tentatively, D is TRBD2 (6 bases). The CDR3 length is 14 residues. The V end was cut by 2 bases, the J end by 4 bases, with 8 bases between. From germline, CDR1 is ENHRY and CDR2 SYGVKD. CDR3 sequence (DNA): TGTGCCATCAGTGAGGGAGCGGGCACCGGGGAGCTGTTTTTT. It specifies CAISEGAGTGELFF.